This is a list of T cell receptor beta chains from one sample in a study of immune evolution from preneoplasia to lung adenocarcinoma. Sequencing was performed with immunoSEQ multiplex PCR; in TCRdb, only in-frame clones are kept and a portion is missing. Seen here are some 4,300 clones, roughly three quarters observed once, and the top ten hold 8.2%. Sequencing used FFPE adjacent normal lung tissue. All receptors come from a donor aged 70 or over with lung adenocarcinoma. Each CDR3 is given with its conserved first and last residue. A D gene is named only where the DNA matches it firmly. The listing skips clone size in some rows; elsewhere it reads once, few, many or a size class.

V	size	J	D	length	CDR3	DNA
TRBV30	-	TRBJ2-3	-	13	CAWCRGSTDTQYF	TGTGCCTGGTGTAGGGGGAGTACAGATACGCAATATTTT
TRBV29-1	-	TRBJ1-5	-	15	CSVVTWDKDNQPQHF	TGCAGCGTCGTTACCTGGGACAAAGACAATCAGCCCCAGCATTTT
TRBV2	-	TRBJ2-7	-	15	CASSEMGLQPYEQYF	TGTGCCAGCAGTGAGATGGGGCTCCAGCCCTACGAGCAGTACTTC
TRBV18	-	TRBJ1-1	-	15	CASSPIPGSGTEAFF	TGTGCCAGCTCACCAATTCCAGGGAGTGGGACTGAAGCTTTCTTT
TRBV5-1	-	TRBJ2-7	-	16	CASSPLGAGTSYEQYF	TGCGCCAGCAGTCCCCTGGGGGCCGGGACCTCCTACGAGCAGTACTTC
TRBV7-2	-	TRBJ2-7	-	13	CASSLAGSYEQYF	TGTGCCAGCAGCTTAGCGGGATCCTACGAGCAGTACTTC
TRBV7-2	once	TRBJ2-1	-	14	CASSLSWGGDEQFF	TGTGCCAGCAGCTTAAGTTGGGGTGGCGATGAGCAGTTCTTC
TRBV5-1	-	TRBJ2-3	TRBD1	16	CASSLATGGSTDTQYF	TGCGCCAGCAGCTTGGCCACAGGGGGGAGCACAGATACGCAGTATTTT
TRBV6-5	-	TRBJ2-7	-	15	CASSNSPVGAYEQYF	TGTGCCAGCAGCAACAGCCCCGTTGGGGCCTACGAGCAGTACTTC
TRBV11-1	-	TRBJ1-2	-	12	CASSLETESYTF	TGTGCCAGCAGCTTAGAGACGGAGAGCTACACCTTC
TRBV27	-	TRBJ2-1	TRBD2	16	CASSLSWTSGSTPSFF	TGTGCCAGCAGTTTATCGTGGACTAGCGGGAGCACTCCATCATTCTTC
TRBV19	-	TRBJ2-5	TRBD1	15	CASTYGTGVSETQYF	TGTGCCAGTACGTACGGGACAGGGGTATCGGAGACCCAGTACTTC
TRBV4-1	-	TRBJ1-1	-	14	CASSFRLATDKAFF	TGCGCCAGCAGCTTCCGCCTCGCGACGGATAAAGCTTTCTTT
TRBV9	few	TRBJ1-3	-	14	CASSVNQGANTIYF	TGTGCCAGCAGCGTGAATCAGGGCGCAAACACCATATATTTT
TRBV19	once	TRBJ1-4	-	14	CASSWGQGSEKLFF	TGTGCCAGTAGTTGGGGGCAGGGCAGTGAAAAACTGTTTTTT
TRBV6-1	-	TRBJ1-5	-	14	CASSEEAGNQPQHF	TGTGCCAGCAGTGAAGAGGCAGGCAATCAGCCCCAGCATTTT
TRBV9	few	TRBJ2-2	TRBD2	14	CASSGTRHTGELFF	TGTGCCAGCAGCGGGACTAGGCACACCGGGGAGCTGTTTTTT
TRBV19	-	TRBJ2-1	TRBD2	15	CATRRTSGLSHEQFF	TGTGCCACCCGACGGACTAGCGGTCTCTCCCATGAGCAGTTCTTC
TRBV6-6	-	TRBJ2-7	TRBD1	13	CASSRDRVYEQYF	TGTGCCAGCAGCAGGGACAGAGTCTACGAGCAGTACTTC
TRBV7-9	-	TRBJ2-7	TRBD1	14	CASSRTGSSYEQYF	TGTGCCAGCAGCCGGACAGGGTCCTCCTACGAGCAGTACTTC
TRBV27	-	TRBJ2-7	-	14	CASSSQGHSYEQYF	TGTGCCAGCAGTTCTCAGGGGCACTCCTACGAGCAGTACTTC
TRBV7-2	-	TRBJ1-5	-	15	CASSLGDPSNQPQHF	TGTGCCAGCAGCTTGGGGGACCCTAGCAATCAGCCCCAGCATTTT
TRBV4-1	-	TRBJ1-4	TRBD1	16	CASRDITGGTNEKLFF	TGCGCCAGCAGAGACATAACAGGGGGCACTAATGAAAAACTGTTTTTT
TRBV9	-	TRBJ2-3	-	15	CASSVLSGSTDTQYF	TGTGCCAGCAGCGTATTGAGCGGAAGCACAGATACGCAGTATTTT
TRBV11-3	-	TRBJ2-2	TRBD2	16	CASSPRTSGITGELFF	TGTGCCAGCAGCCCCCGGACTAGCGGTATTACCGGGGAGCTGTTTTTT
TRBV2	-	TRBJ2-5	-	14	CASSEPGLRETQYF	TGTGCCAGCAGTGAACCCGGACTCCGAGAGACCCAGTACTTC
TRBV10-3	-	TRBJ1-2	-	12	CAINETQGGYTF	TGTGCCATCAATGAAACACAGGGTGGCTACACCTTC
TRBV30	few	TRBJ1-2	-	14	CALGEEGANYGYTF	TGTGCCCTTGGAGAAGAGGGGGCTAACTATGGCTACACCTTC
TRBV11-2	-	TRBJ1-5	-	13	CASSSGPRQPQHF	TGTGCCAGCAGCTCAGGTCCCCGCCAGCCCCAGCATTTT
TRBV6-6	-	TRBJ1-4	-	14	CASSYLVVQGELFF	TGTGCCAGCAGTTACCTAGTTGTCCAGGGCGAACTGTTTTTT
TRBV5-1	-	TRBJ2-3	TRBD2	17	CASSLAGGAGATDTQYF	TGCGCCAGCAGCTTGGCCGGGGGAGCGGGGGCCACAGATACGCAGTATTTT
TRBV7-2	few	TRBJ1-5	-	14	CASSVDHSNQPQHF	TGTGCCAGCAGCGTAGACCATAGCAATCAGCCCCAGCATTTT
TRBV7-9	-	TRBJ2-7	-	11	CASSPLYEQYF	TGTGCCAGCAGCCCTCTCTACGAGCAGTACTTC
TRBV19	-	TRBJ1-1	-	13	CASTSRAGGEAFF	TGTGCCAGTACCTCCCGAGCCGGGGGTGAAGCTTTCTTT
TRBV6-1	-	TRBJ2-7	TRBD1	16	CASSDRRDRVRDEQYF	TGTGCCAGCAGTGATCGCCGGGACAGGGTTCGCGACGAGCAGTACTTC
TRBV4-1	-	TRBJ2-7	TRBD2	17	CASSQALLAGAPYEQYF	TGCGCCAGCAGCCAAGCCCTACTAGCGGGAGCCCCCTACGAGCAGTACTTC
TRBV11-2	-	TRBJ2-3	TRBD2	16	CASSLGLAGDSDTQYF	TGTGCCAGCAGCTTAGGACTAGCGGGAGACTCAGATACGCAGTATTTT
TRBV29-1	-	TRBJ2-7	TRBD1	15	CSVGRLDRGTYEQYF	TGCAGCGTCGGTCGCCTGGACAGGGGAACTTACGAGCAGTATTTC
TRBV10-3	-	TRBJ1-3	TRBD1	14	CAISFPGTGNTIYF	TGTGCCATCAGCTTTCCCGGGACAGGTAACACCATATATTTT
TRBV29-1	-	TRBJ1-2	TRBD1	13	CSASTGTGYGYTF	TGCAGCGCCTCGACAGGGACGGGCTATGGCTACACCTTC
TRBV2	-	TRBJ2-6	-	14	CASRRSSGANVLTF	TGTGCCAGCAGGAGAAGCTCTGGGGCCAACGTCCTGACTTTC
TRBV5-1	-	TRBJ2-3	-	15	CASSLDLPSTDTQYF	TGCGCCAGCAGCTTGGACTTACCTAGCACAGATACGCAGTATTTT
TRBV7-9	-	TRBJ2-3	-	16	CASSRRGGDQADTQYF	TGTGCCAGCAGCCGAAGAGGTGGAGATCAGGCAGATACGCAGTATTTT
TRBV19	-	TRBJ2-1	TRBD2	17	CASSIVLAGWSYNEQFF	TGTGCCAGTAGTATTGTTTTAGCGGGATGGTCCTACAATGAGCAGTTCTTC
TRBV19	-	TRBJ1-5	-	12	CASSWINQPQHF	TGTGCCAGTAGTTGGATTAATCAGCCCCAGCATTTT
TRBV6-1	-	TRBJ2-7	TRBD2	14	CASSEILAGRGQYF	TGTGCCAGCAGTGAAATACTAGCGGGCCGTGGCCAGTACTTC
TRBV4-2	-	TRBJ1-1	TRBD1	18	CASSPGSNDRDRSTEAFF	TGTGCCAGCAGCCCAGGATCGAACGACAGGGATCGGTCCACTGAAGCTTTCTTT
TRBV9	-	TRBJ2-2	TRBD2	16	CASSVVAGENTGELFF	TGTGCCAGCAGCGTAGTGGCGGGAGAGAACACCGGGGAGCTGTTTTTT
TRBV11-2	-	TRBJ2-5	-	15	CASSLGGRTQETQYF	TGTGCCAGCAGCTTAGGGGGCCGAACCCAAGAGACCCAGTACTTC
TRBV7-3	large	TRBJ1-1	TRBD1	14	CASSPDRGGSEAFF	TGTGCCAGCAGTCCCGACAGGGGAGGGTCTGAAGCTTTCTTT
TRBV4-1	-	TRBJ2-5	-	13	CASSHTGQETQYF	TGCGCCAGCAGCCACACGGGACAAGAGACCCAGTACTTC
TRBV5-8	-	TRBJ2-7	-	15	CASSLVWQGPYEQYF	TGTGCCAGCAGCTTGGTATGGCAGGGTCCCTACGAGCAGTACTTC
TRBV7-9	-	TRBJ2-1	-	14	CASGVLGEYNEQFF	TGTGCCAGCGGCGTCTTGGGGGAATACAATGAGCAGTTCTTC
TRBV5-1	-	TRBJ2-1	-	13	CASSVQGTDEQFF	TGCGCCAGCAGCGTACAGGGAACGGATGAGCAGTTCTTC